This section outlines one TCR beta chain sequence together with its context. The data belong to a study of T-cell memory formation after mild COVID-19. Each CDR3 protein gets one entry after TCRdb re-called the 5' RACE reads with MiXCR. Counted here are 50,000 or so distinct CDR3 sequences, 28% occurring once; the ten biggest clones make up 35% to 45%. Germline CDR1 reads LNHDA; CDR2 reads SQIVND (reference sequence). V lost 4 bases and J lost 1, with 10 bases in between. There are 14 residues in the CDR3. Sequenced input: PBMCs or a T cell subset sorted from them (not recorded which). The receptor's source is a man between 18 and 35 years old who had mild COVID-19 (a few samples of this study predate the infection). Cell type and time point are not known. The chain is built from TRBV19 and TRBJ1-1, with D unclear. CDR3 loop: CASSTEAWNTEAFF. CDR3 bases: TGTGCCAGTAGTACCGAGGCCTGGAACACTGAAGCTTTCTTT.